These 30 T cell receptor beta chains share one sample of origin, sequenced in a study of blood T cell repertoires in COVID-19. Sequenced by immunoSEQ multiplex PCR; TCRdb stores in-frame clones only, minus some. There are 100,000 to 150,000 clones in the sample; approximately 85% occur only once, and approximately 6.6% lies in the top ten. The sequenced material came from peripheral blood. These receptor sequences come from a man older than 75 with active or convalescent COVID-19.

V usage is TRBV5-5 and J usage is TRBJ2-5; TRBD2 matches at 8 bases. V trimming: 3 bases; J trimming: 1 base; junction bases outside the gene matches: 8. Germline values: CDR1 SGHKS, CDR2 YYEKEE (reference sequence). The length of the CDR3 is 16 residues. The CDR3 is CASSSGVGGGQETQYF. The CDR3 DNA follows: TGTGCCAGCAGCTCGGGCGTCGGGGGGGGCCAAGAGACCCAGTACTTC. Looking up the rest from reference TRBV5-5 and TRBJ2-5 gives the full variable domain: DAGVTQSPTHLIKTRGQQVTLRCSPISGHKSVSWYQQVLGQGPQFIFQYYEKEERGRGNFPDRFSARQFPNYSSELNVNALLLGDSALYLCASSSGVGGGQETQYFGPGTRLLVL.

This clone was detected only once. The gene calls are TRBV7-3 and TRBJ2-1; 14 positions match TRBD2. The junction had 8 bases not matched to a gene; V was cut back by 3 bases and J by 7 bases. The CDR3 has 17 residues. CDR1 and CDR2 from the germline V gene are SGHTA and FQGTGA. DNA of the CDR3: TGTGCCAGCAGCTTGGGACTAGCGGGAGCGAAGTGGAATGAGCAGTTCTTC. As protein: CASSLGLAGAKWNEQFF.

The chain combines TRBV29-1 with TRBJ1-1; 10 nucleotides match TRBD1. The CDR3 extends over 13 amino acids. V was pared by 6 bases and J by 10 bases, with 11 bases of the junction left unmatched. Germline CDR1 SQVTM, CDR2 ANQGSEA. Here the CDR3 reads CSVVRDRGNRAFF. The CDR3 coding sequence is TGCAGCGTCGTCCGGGACAGGGGCAACAGAGCTTTCTTT.

The rearrangement links TRBV7-2 to TRBJ2-7; 8 bases match TRBD2. The V gene's germline CDR1 is SGHTA and CDR2 FQGNSA. V gave up 0 bases and J gave up 2 bases; unmatched junction bases: 9. This CDR3 is built from 17 residues. CDR3 residues: CASSLASGTVVTYEQYF. CDR3 bases: TGTGCCAGCAGCTTAGCTAGCGGGACGGTCGTAACCTACGAGCAGTACTTC.

The gene calls are TRBV15 and TRBJ2-7, with D perhaps TRBD2 (6 bases). CDR1 LNHNV and CDR2 YYDKDF come from the germline V gene (reference sequence). Trimming shortened V by 6 bases and J by 5 bases, and 20 bases separated the two germline ends. The CDR3 runs 15 residues. CDR3 bases: TGTGCCACCAGAAGCGATCGGCGGGGTCCCGACGAGCAGTACTTC. Protein product: CATRSDRRGPDEQYF.

The V and J genes are TRBV3-1 (or the pseudogene TRBV3-2) and TRBJ2-7, with D perhaps TRBD2 (5 bases). In germline, CDR1 is LGHDT, CDR2 YNNKEL (reference sequence). This CDR3 contains 18 residues. V was cut by 2 bases and J by 2 bases, with 22 bases left in between. The CDR3 loop is CASSQRPELWERPYEQYF. DNA of the CDR3: TGTGCCAGCAGCCAACGACCGGAGCTTTGGGAGAGGCCCTACGAGCAGTACTTC.

Only a few counts were recorded for this clone. V is TRBV21-1 and J is TRBJ2-1; TRBD1, the table's D call, lacks a check against the DNA. TRBV21-1 is classified as a pseudogene. The CDR3 runs 17 residues. This CDR3 is CASSRDSLRSSYNEQFF. The CDR3 coding sequence is TGTGCCAGCAGCAGGGACAGCCTAAGAAGCTCCTACAATGAGCAGTTCTTC.

This clone was counted a single time. The rearrangement uses TRBV28 and TRBJ2-7, with D possibly matching TRBD1 (5 bases). V lost 6 bases, J lost 2 bases, and 5 bases lay in between. Looked up from germline, CDR1 is MDHEN and CDR2 is SYDVKM. The CDR3 extends over 11 amino acids. CDR3 sequence (DNA): TGTGCCAGCAGAGGGGCCTACGAGCAGTACTTC. This sequence encodes CASRGAYEQYF.

The chain combines TRBV19 with TRBJ1-5; D is undetermined. The CDR3 totals 14 residues. Germline assignment: CDR1 LNHDA and CDR2 SQIVND (reference sequence). V gave up 3 bases and J gave up 0 bases, with 6 bases separating them. This CDR3 reads CASSIGVSNQPQHF. The CDR3, as DNA: TGTGCCAGTAGTATCGGGGTTAGCAATCAGCCCCAGCATTTT. Filled out from reference TRBV19 and TRBJ1-5, the complete variable domain reads DGGITQSPKYLFRKEGQNVTLSCEQNLNHDAMYWYRQDPGQGLRLIYYSQIVNDFQKGDIAEGYSVSREKKESFPLTVTSAQKNPTAFYLCASSIGVSNQPQHFGDGTRLSIL.

V is TRBV4-2 and J is TRBJ2-7; no definite D call. Trimming pared 4 bases from V and 5 bases from J, leaving 18 bases between. CDR3 length: 15 amino acids. Germline CDR1 and CDR2: LGHNA and YNFKEQ. In DNA form, the CDR3 reads TGTGCCAGCAGCCTATCCCCCGACTCGGCCCACGAGCAGTACTTC. Encoded protein: CASSLSPDSAHEQYF.

The chain couples TRBV19 to TRBJ1-5, with 8 positions matching TRBD1. The trim removed 6 bases at V and 4 bases at J, leaving 14 bases unmatched. Germline V CDR1 and CDR2: LNHDA, SQIVND (reference sequence). CDR3 length equals 17 residues. The CDR3, as DNA: TGTGCCAGTAGCACCAGTCAGACAGGGGCCCTAAATCAGCCCCAGCATTTT. Amino acid sequence: CASSTSQTGALNQPQHF.

This chain connects TRBV6-4 to TRBJ2-1; 7 nucleotides match TRBD1. In germline, CDR1 is MRHNA, CDR2 SNTAGT. V was pared by 1 base and J by 7 bases, with 4 bases of the junction left unmatched. The CDR3 runs 14 residues. The CDR3 DNA reads TGTGCCAGCAGTGACTTGGGGGACAGTAATGAGCAGTTCTTC. It specifies CASSDLGDSNEQFF.

This chain links TRBV12-3 or TRBV12-4 with TRBJ1-1, with no clear D. V was shortened by 7 bases and J by 11 bases, with 20 bases between the two germline ends. The CDR3 totals 13 residues. CDR3 nucleotides: TGTGCCAGCACAAGGACCGGGAGGCTGCTCGCTTTCTTT. Amino acid sequence: CASTRTGRLLAFF.

The V gene is TRBV11-1, the J gene TRBJ2-2, with 8 bases identical to TRBD1. Germline V gene sequence: CDR1 SGHAT, CDR2 FQDESV (reference sequence). The CDR3 runs 15 residues. Unmatched junction bases numbered 8, after V lost 5 bases and J lost 6 bases. CDR3 DNA sequence: TGTGCCAGCAGCCTTCGGACAGGGTGGGCCGGGGAGCTGTTTTTT. It encodes CASSLRTGWAGELFF.

The V call is TRBV29-1, the J call TRBJ2-1, with D unresolved. Germline V CDR1 and CDR2: SQVTM, ANQGSEA. The CDR3 runs to 11 residues. V was clipped by 8 bases and J by 4 bases, with 9 bases between them. CDR3: CSLSGYNEQFF. The CDR3, as DNA: TGCAGCCTATCCGGGTACAATGAGCAGTTCTTC.

The V and J genes are TRBV2 and TRBJ1-4; no reliable D call. Between the trimmed V and J ends, which lost 4 bases and 5 bases, there was a span of 17 bases. Germline CDR1 is SNHLY and CDR2 is FYNNEI. There are 16 residues in the CDR3. The CDR3 DNA sequence: TGTGCCAGCAGTGTCTTGCCAGCTAGCTTGAATGAAAAACTGTTTTTT. The encoded protein is CASSVLPASLNEKLFF.

This clone appeared a single time. This chain links TRBV7-9 with TRBJ1-5; a weak D match, TRBD1 (5 bases). The CDR3 is 16 amino acids. The germline V and J ends were trimmed by 1 base and 3 bases, with 13 bases remaining between them. Germline assignment: CDR1 SEHNR and CDR2 FQNEAQ (reference sequence). The CDR3 reads CASSLGRGEYNQPQHF. CDR3 DNA: TGTGCCAGCAGCTTAGGGAGGGGAGAATACAATCAGCCCCAGCATTTT.

This clone was detected only a few times. The V and J genes are TRBV7-6 and TRBJ2-3; TRBD2 might be the D (7 bases). Between the trimmed V and J ends, which lost 1 base and 3 bases, there was a span of 17 bases. Germline values: CDR1 SGHVS, CDR2 FNYEAQ. The CDR3 consists of 17 residues. CDR3: CASSLGFGGLETDTQYF. CDR3 in DNA: TGTGCCAGCAGCTTAGGGTTCGGGGGGCTGGAAACAGATACGCAGTATTTT.

V and J are TRBV6-5 and TRBJ2-7; D is possibly TRBD1 (6 bases). Trimming removed 6 bases at V and 1 base at J, with 13 bases between. This CDR3 has 14 amino acids. From germline, CDR1 is MNHEY and CDR2 SVGAGI. The CDR3 DNA is TGTGCCAGCAGCCCCTCGGACAGATCCTACGAGCAGTACTTC. Protein sequence: CASSPSDRSYEQYF.

The V gene is TRBV18, the J gene TRBJ2-7; 9 bases map to TRBD2. V was pared by 0 bases and J by 5 bases, with 5 bases of the junction left unmatched. This CDR3 has 15 amino acids. Germline V gives CDR1 KGHSH, CDR2 LQKENI. The CDR3 reads CASSPPSSGDHEQYF. CDR3 nucleotide sequence: TGTGCCAGCTCACCACCGTCTAGCGGGGACCACGAGCAGTACTTC.

CDR3 sequence (DNA): TGTGCCAGCAGCTGGACCGGGACTCGAAGCGGGGAGCTGTTTTTT. Translating it yields CASSWTGTRSGELFF. The V and J genes are TRBV5-4 and TRBJ2-2, with D tentatively TRBD2 (6 bases). From germline, CDR1 is SGHNT and CDR2 YYREEE (reference sequence). V was clipped by 3 bases and J by 7 bases, with 16 bases between them. The CDR3 has 15 residues. Together with reference TRBV5-4 and TRBJ2-2, the CDR3 gives the full variable domain: ETGVTQSPTHLIKTRGQQVTLRCSSQSGHNTVSWYQQALGQGPQFIFQYYREEENGRGNFPPRFSGLQFPNYSSELNVNALELDDSALYLCASSWTGTRSGELFFGEGSRLTVL.

J is TRBJ2-7 and V is TRBV9; D gene unclear. The ends were cut back, 0 bases at V and 0 bases at J, with 13 bases in the middle. The germline CDR1 and CDR2 sequences are SGDLS and YYNGEE. The CDR3 covers 16 residues. CDR3 DNA: TGTGCCAGCAGCGTAGAGGCGCACAGCAGCTCCTACGAGCAGTACTTC. Amino acids: CASSVEAHSSSYEQYF.

J is TRBJ2-2 and V is TRBV7-3, with 7 positions matching TRBD2. Germline V CDR1 and CDR2: SGHTA, FQGTGA. V shed 2 bases, J shed 3 bases, and the junction held 6 bases outside the gene matches. The CDR3 totals 16 residues. CDR3 in DNA: TGTGCCAGCAGCTTAGGCGGCGGGAGATACACCGGGGAGCTGTTTTTT. Translated, it gives CASSLGGGRYTGELFF.

In DNA form, the CDR3 reads TGCGCCAGCAGCTTGGATCTGGTGTTGAGCACTGAAGCTTTCTTT. Translating gives CASSLDLVLSTEAFF. V and J are TRBV5-1 and TRBJ1-1; D is uncertain. CDR3 size: 15 residues. CDR1 and CDR2 from the germline V gene are SGHRS and YFSETQ. Trimming pared 0 bases from V and 4 bases from J, leaving 13 bases between. Looking up the rest from reference TRBV5-1 and TRBJ1-1 gives the full variable domain: KAGVTQTPRYLIKTRGQQVTLSCSPISGHRSVSWYQQTPGQGLQFLFEYFSETQRNKGNFPGRFSGRQFSNSRSEMNVSTLELGDSALYLCASSLDLVLSTEAFFGQGTRLTVV.

V gene TRBV5-1 combines with J gene TRBJ1-2; D ambiguous. Trimming left V 0 bases short and J 4 bases short, with 13 bases between. From germline, CDR1 is SGHRS and CDR2 YFSETQ. This CDR3 is 15 amino acids long. CDR3 sequence (DNA): TGCGCCAGCAGCTTGGAATCTCAGAATGTCTATGGCTACACCTTC. Encoded protein: CASSLESQNVYGYTF.

The chain is built from TRBV27 and TRBJ2-1; no clear D gene. Trimming stripped 5 bases from V and 5 bases from J, with 10 bases between. Germline V gene sequence: CDR1 MNHEY, CDR2 SMNVEV (reference sequence). The CDR3 contains 13 residues. The CDR3 DNA reads TGTGCCAGCAGTGCACTCAAAGACAATGAGCAGTTCTTC. This sequence encodes CASSALKDNEQFF.

The V and J genes are TRBV7-3 and TRBJ2-3, with D perhaps TRBD1 (5 bases). The CDR3 contains 16 residues. CDR1 SGHTA and CDR2 FQGTGA come from the germline V gene. V lost 2 bases and J lost 1, with 13 bases in between. The CDR3 sequence is CASSLRGHWGTDTQYF. The CDR3 DNA reads TGTGCCAGCAGCTTACGCGGACATTGGGGCACAGATACGCAGTATTTT.

The chain links TRBV27 to TRBJ2-5; possible D gene TRBD1, 6 bases. The CDR3 spans 14 residues. Trimming removed 3 bases at V and 5 bases at J, with 13 bases between. Germline assignment: CDR1 MNHEY and CDR2 SMNVEV (reference sequence). The CDR3 nucleotides read TGTGCCAGCAGTTTTCTCGCGAGGGGGGAGACCCAGTACTTC. Its protein is CASSFLARGETQYF.

This clone showed up just once. V usage is TRBV9 and J usage is TRBJ2-3; D gene ambiguous. Germline lookup yields CDR1 SGDLS and CDR2 YYNGEE. The CDR3 is 15 amino acids. V lost 0 bases and J lost 5, with 13 bases in between. The CDR3 protein is CASSVAPQAQDTQYF. As DNA, the CDR3 is TGTGCCAGCAGCGTAGCTCCCCAGGCCCAAGATACGCAGTATTTT.

The chain recombines TRBV3-1 (or the pseudogene TRBV3-2) with TRBJ1-3; 7 positions match TRBD1. The CDR3 loop spans 16 amino acids. The germline gives CDR1 LGHDT, CDR2 YNNKEL (reference sequence). Unmatched junction bases numbered 7, after V lost 5 bases and J lost 0 bases. CDR3 DNA sequence: TGTGCCAGCAGCGAGACAGGGTGGGGCTCTGGAAACACCATATATTTT. This codes for CASSETGWGSGNTIYF.